The rows below give T cell receptor beta chains drawn from one sample of a study of blood T cell repertoires in COVID-19. The repertoire was sequenced with immunoSEQ multiplex PCR; TCRdb's copy has only in-frame clones and lacks some. Found here are some 190,000 clones, roughly 80% of them singletons; the top ten hold around 12%. Sequencing was done on a sample of peripheral blood. These receptors were collected from a woman aged 45-65 years with acute or convalescent COVID-19. The CDR3 runs from the conserved cysteine through the conserved F or W. Clone size is stated in some rows and not others, as once, few, many or a class when expanded.

V gene	clone size	J gene	CDR3 protein
TRBV14	.	TRBJ1-4	CASSQAAGGFGLFF
TRBV2	few	TRBJ1-5	CASTWVGGFNQPQHF
TRBV7-2	.	TRBJ2-1	CASSLRLAGHSINEQFF
TRBV10-3	.	TRBJ2-5	CAISGGDRAEETQYF
TRBV18	once	TRBJ1-6	CASSSKSGPLHF
TRBV15	.	TRBJ2-7	CATSRDREVRSYEQYF
TRBV7-8	once	TRBJ2-7	CASSSQRGSYEQYF
TRBV5-4	.	TRBJ2-7	CASSLSGRGDEQYF
TRBV18	.	TRBJ1-6	CASSPGQAINSPLHF
TRBV6-6	once	TRBJ2-1	CASSSSRGTSYNEQFF
TRBV24-1	.	TRBJ2-1	CATSDSGRGSVEQFF
TRBV2	.	TRBJ1-5	CASSVQGGNQPQHF
TRBV5-1	.	TRBJ2-1	CASSLAGVAGVNEQFF
TRBV14	.	TRBJ2-1	CASSQGLGGTGSFNEQFF
TRBV28	.	TRBJ2-2	CASSHPAGQGNTGELFF
TRBV21-1	.	TRBJ2-7	CASSSVKLDRDSSYEQYF
TRBV3-1/TRBV3-2	.	TRBJ2-3	CASSQGLRTSGKDTQYF
TRBV29-1	few	TRBJ1-2	CSVVGQGTVGAVYTF
TRBV18	.	TRBJ2-1	CASSPRLAGDNEQFF
TRBV28	.	TRBJ2-3	CASSFGVAGLTDTQYF
TRBV7-2	.	TRBJ2-7	CASSRLGTSGRDEQYF
TRBV6-2/TRBV6-3	.	TRBJ2-1	CASSYSSGFYNEQFF